This T cell receptor (beta chain) derives from a study of cytomegalovirus exposure and HLA in healthy donors. Trimming left V 6 bases short and J 8 bases short, with 16 bases between. The CDR3 spans 13 residues. CDR1 and CDR2 from the germline V gene are SGHTA and FQGNSA. The PCR was carried out with 60 Vbeta primers and 13 Jbeta primers. Sequencing was performed with immunoSEQ multiplex PCR; in TCRdb, only in-frame clones are kept and a portion is missing. Of about 190,000 clones in the sample, roughly 81% were seen once. This sequence was found in a woman aged 30 to 39 in good health and CMV-seropositive. The rearrangement links TRBV7-2 to TRBJ1-2; D is perhaps TRBD1 (6 bases). Specimen: PBMCs. The CDR3 coding sequence is TGTGCCAGCAGGGGGAGGGGGGGCAAGGGCTACACCTTC. Protein sequence: CASRGRGGKGYTF.